This paragraph reports one T cell receptor beta chain. Which antigen it targets is not known. Base qualities are missing; no much larger clone stands one base away. Libraries were constructed by the immunoSEQ multiplex PCR assay. In its TCRdb copy, this immuneACCESS table keeps in-frame sequences only and misses some clones. Where compared with another copy, unresolved V genes explain less than half of these, and the others have no known cause. This sample gives some 140,000 clones in total; 94% of them show up just once. The top ten clonotypes cover approximately 5.7% of the sample. This sample was included in a study of control samples from healthy donors and cancer patients (dated by TCRdb to 2018 to 2020). The CDR3 covers 13 residues, taking in both the cysteine and the phenylalanine. CDR3 DNA only is kept here, 39 bases in frame from base 1. The junction carries 8 bases between V and J, which are trimmed by 6 bases and 0 bases respectively.

The sequence joins TRBV12-3 or TRBV12-4 to TRBJ1-1, with no reliable assignment of the D segment. The clonotype comes from a man aged 40-55 years in good health. The sequenced material came from blood. The CDR3 region: CASRRLMNTEAFF. The DNA reads as follows: TGTGCCAGCAGGCGACTCATGAACACTGAAGCTTTCTTT.